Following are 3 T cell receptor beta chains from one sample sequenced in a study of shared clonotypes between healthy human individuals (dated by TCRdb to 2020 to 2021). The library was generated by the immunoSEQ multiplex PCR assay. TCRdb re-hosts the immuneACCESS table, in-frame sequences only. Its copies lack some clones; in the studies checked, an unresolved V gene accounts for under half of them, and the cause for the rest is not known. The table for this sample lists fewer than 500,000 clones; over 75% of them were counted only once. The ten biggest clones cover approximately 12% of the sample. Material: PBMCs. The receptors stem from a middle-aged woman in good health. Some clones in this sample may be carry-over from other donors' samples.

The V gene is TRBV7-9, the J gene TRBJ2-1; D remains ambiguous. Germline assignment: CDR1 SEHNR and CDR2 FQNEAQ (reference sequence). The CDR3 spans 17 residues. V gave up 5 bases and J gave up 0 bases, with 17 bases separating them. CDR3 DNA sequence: TGTGCCAGCAGCCCGACGGAAGGACGCGGCTCCTACAATGAGCAGTTCTTC. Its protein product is CASSPTEGRGSYNEQFF.

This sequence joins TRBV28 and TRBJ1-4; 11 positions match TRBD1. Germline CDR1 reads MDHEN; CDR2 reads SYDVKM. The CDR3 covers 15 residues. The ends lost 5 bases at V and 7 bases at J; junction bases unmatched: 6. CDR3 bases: TGTGCCAGCAGTCATCACGGGACAGGGGGTGAAAAACTGTTTTTT. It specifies CASSHHGTGGEKLFF.

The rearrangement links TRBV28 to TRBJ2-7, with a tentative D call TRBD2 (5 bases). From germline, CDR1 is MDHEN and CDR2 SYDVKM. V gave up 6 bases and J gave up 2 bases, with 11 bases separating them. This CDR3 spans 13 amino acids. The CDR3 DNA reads TGTGCCAGCAGAACCGGGATTGCCTACGAGCAGTACTTC. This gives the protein CASRTGIAYEQYF.